Below, 19 T cell receptor beta chains from the same sample are listed, as sequenced in a study of OX40 agonist ivuxolimab in advanced cancers. Profiled with immunoSEQ multiplex PCR; TCRdb holds only in-frame clones, not every one. Of approximately 70,000 clones listed, approximately 90% are singletons. The sequenced sample was CD4+ or CD8+ T cells sorted from blood, obtained in a trial of the OX40 agonist ivuxolimab. These receptors were collected from an adult with an advanced solid tumor such as melanoma, head and neck, liver or kidney cancer.

By frequency in the sample, this clone is medium-sized. The V call is TRBV7-3, the J call TRBJ2-2; D is possibly TRBD2 (7 bases). The CDR3 extends over 16 amino acids. Germline-derived CDR1 and CDR2 are SGHTA and FQGTGA. With 5 bases removed from V and 0 bases from J, the gap between germline ends came to 13 bases. The CDR3 is CASSPQGTTNTGELFF. The DNA of the CDR3 is TGTGCCAGCAGCCCCCAGGGGACTACGAACACCGGGGAGCTGTTTTTT.

The CDR3 loop is CASSLAPRGTNEKLFF. CDR3 bases: TGTGCCAGCAGCTTGGCCCCACGAGGAACTAATGAAAAACTGTTTTTT. The chain links TRBV5-4 to TRBJ1-4; no firm D call. The CDR3 is 16 residues long. V shed 0 bases and J shed 1 base, with 10 bases lying between them. The germline CDR1 and CDR2 sequences are SGHNT and YYREEE (reference sequence).

This chain links TRBV11-2 with TRBJ1-4; D might be TRBD1 (5 bases). The germline CDR1 and CDR2 sequences are SGHAT and FQNNGV. The V and J ends lost 4 bases and 10 bases respectively, with 19 bases between them. The CDR3 extends over 15 amino acids. The CDR3 sequence is CASSSDGTDGGKLFF. The CDR3 DNA sequence: TGTGCCAGCAGCTCGGACGGGACGGATGGGGGAAAACTGTTTTTT.

Here the CDR3 reads CASSIERGLSPLHF. The CDR3 DNA sequence: TGTGCCAGTAGTATTGAGCGCGGCCTCTCACCCCTCCACTTT. The chain links TRBV19 to TRBJ1-6; D is undetermined. The CDR3 has 14 amino acids. Germline CDR1 is LNHDA and CDR2 is SQIVND (reference sequence). V was clipped by 3 bases and J by 10 bases, with 13 bases between them.

The genes are TRBV28 and TRBJ1-1; 7 bases align to TRBD1. Germline V gene data show CDR1 as MDHEN and CDR2 as SYDVKM. The CDR3 spans 14 residues. Losses at the gene ends were 3 bases for V and 4 bases for J; bases not matched to a gene: 5. CDR3 sequence: CASSLRGRSTEAFF. The CDR3 nucleotides are TGTGCCAGCAGTTTGAGGGGGCGGAGCACTGAAGCTTTCTTT.

The chain is built from TRBV6-6 and TRBJ2-3; D might be TRBD2 (5 bases). V lost 2 bases and J lost 3, with 9 bases in between. Germline CDR1 and CDR2: MNHNY and SVGAGI (reference sequence). The CDR3 length is 14 residues. CDR3 coding DNA: TGTGCCAGCAGTTACCCAGCGGAGACAGATACGCAGTATTTT. It codes for CASSYPAETDTQYF.

This clone was seen more than once but under ten times. Other nucleotide sequences from this sample produce the same CDR3. The CDR3 region is CASSLGQTYGYTF. The CDR3 bases are TGTGCCAGCAGCTTGGGGCAGACCTATGGCTACACCTTC. The V gene is TRBV7-9, the J gene TRBJ1-2, with TRBD1 as a possible D gene (5 bases). The CDR3 is 13 amino acids. Germline-derived CDR1 and CDR2 are SEHNR and FQNEAQ (reference sequence). V lost 3 bases and J 4 bases, leaving 9 bases between the germline ends.

This clone appeared once. The genes are TRBV30 and TRBJ1-2; D ambiguous. Trimming removed 4 bases from V and 8 bases from J, with 11 bases in between. The CDR3 is 11 residues long. Germline loops: CDR1 GTSNPN, CDR2 SVGIG (reference sequence). The CDR3 is CAWTPGGGYTF. In nucleotides, the CDR3 is TGTGCCTGGACGCCAGGCGGGGGCTACACCTTC.

V gene TRBV27 combines with J gene TRBJ2-2; no firm D call. CDR3 length: 13 residues. V was trimmed by 3 bases and J by 6 bases, leaving 8 bases between them. Germline V gene sequence: CDR1 MNHEY, CDR2 SMNVEV (reference sequence). CDR3 DNA: TGTGCCAGCAGTTTGACATCGGCCGGGGAGCTGTTTTTT. This sequence encodes CASSLTSAGELFF.

The V gene is TRBV7-6, the J gene TRBJ2-7; TRBD2 matches at 11 bases. CDR3 length: 18 amino acids. Trimming cost V 1 base and J 0 bases; bases outside gene matches: 8. Germline V gene sequence: CDR1 SGHVS, CDR2 FNYEAQ. CDR3 DNA: TGTGCCAGCAGCTTAGGTCCTAGCGGGGGGTCCTCCTCCTACGAGCAGTACTTC. It codes for CASSLGPSGGSSSYEQYF.

The CDR3 DNA follows: TGTGCCAGCTCAATTGGGGGGGGAAACACTGAAGCTTTCTTT. Amino acid sequence: CASSIGGGNTEAFF. The V gene is TRBV18, the J gene TRBJ1-1; the D gene is possibly TRBD1 (5 bases). The CDR3 is made up of 14 amino acids. Trimming removed 5 bases at V and 2 bases at J, with 12 bases between. CDR1 and CDR2 from the germline V gene are KGHSH and LQKENI. The whole variable domain, filled in from reference TRBV18 and TRBJ1-1, reads NAGVMQNPRHLVRRRGQEARLRCSPMKGHSHVYWYRQLPEEGLKFMVYLQKENIIDESGMPKERFSAEFPKEGPSILRIQQVVRGDSAAYFCASSIGGGNTEAFFGQGTRLTVV.

The J gene is TRBJ2-7, the V gene TRBV5-4, with TRBD1 matching over 8 bases. This CDR3 has 16 amino acids. Germline CDR1 SGHNT, CDR2 YYREEE (reference sequence). After removal of 4 bases from V and 0 bases from J, the junction contained 9 bases not matched to a gene. In nucleotides, the CDR3 is TGTGCCAGCAGCCTGGGGGACAGGTATAGCTCCTACGAGCAGTACTTC. As protein: CASSLGDRYSSYEQYF.

The chain uses TRBV5-1 and TRBJ2-7; the match to TRBD2 covers 7 bases. Per the germline V gene, CDR1 is SGHRS and CDR2 is YFSETQ. The V gene end was trimmed by 0 bases and the J gene end by 5 bases; junction bases not matched to a gene: 8. The CDR3 contains 15 residues. The chain's CDR3 is CASSLAGREVNEQYF. The CDR3 nucleotides are TGCGCCAGCAGCTTGGCAGGGAGGGAAGTGAACGAGCAGTACTTC.

This chain's CDR3 is CASSQQGQGAGTGELFF. In DNA form, the CDR3 reads TGCGCCAGCAGCCAGCAGGGACAGGGGGCAGGCACCGGGGAGCTGTTTTTT. The genes are TRBV4-1 and TRBJ2-2, with TRBD1 matching 12 bases. J lost 4 bases, V lost 3 bases, and 6 bases had no gene match. The CDR3 is made up of 17 amino acids. Germline V gene lookup returns CDR1 MGHRA and CDR2 YSYEKL.

The chain has TRBV6-5 and TRBJ1-6, with 7 bases matching TRBD1. V shed 5 bases, J shed 8 bases, and the junction held 0 bases outside the gene matches. CDR1 and CDR2 (germline): MNHEY, SVGAGI. The CDR3 extends over 12 amino acids. As DNA, the CDR3 is TGTGCCAGCAGTACAGGGGATTCACCCCTCCACTTT. Translation gives CASSTGDSPLHF.

V usage is TRBV28 and J usage is TRBJ2-7; the match to TRBD1 covers 10 bases. J was trimmed by 4 bases and V by 6 bases; bases with no gene match: 9. Germline V gene sequence: CDR1 MDHEN, CDR2 SYDVKM. CDR3 size: 15 residues. This CDR3 is CASSQRQGARYEQYF. The CDR3, as DNA: TGTGCCAGCAGCCAAAGACAGGGGGCGCGGTACGAGCAGTACTTC.

J is TRBJ2-1 and V is TRBV5-1; D assignment may be TRBD1 or TRBD2 (5 bases each). The V end lost 3 bases, the J end lost 10 bases, and 17 bases lay between the germline ends. Germline loops: CDR1 SGHRS, CDR2 YFSETQ. This CDR3 comprises 14 residues. CDR3 sequence reads: CASSSGASIWEQFF. The CDR3, as DNA: TGCGCCAGCAGCTCCGGGGCCTCGATTTGGGAGCAGTTCTTC.

This clone was counted a single time. V gene TRBV10-3 combines with J gene TRBJ2-3, with 8 bases identical to TRBD1. The CDR3 extends over 14 amino acids. Germline CDR1 ENHRY, CDR2 SYGVKD. V dropped 6 bases and J dropped 5; count of bases not matched to a gene: 7. The CDR3 nucleotides are TGTGCCATCAGCCGAGGACAGGGCGAAGATACGCAGTATTTT. Amino acid sequence: CAISRGQGEDTQYF.

V gene TRBV7-3 combines with J gene TRBJ2-3; 14 nucleotides agree with TRBD2. In germline, CDR1 is SGHTA, CDR2 FQGTGA. V lost 4 bases, J lost 3 bases, and 6 bases stayed unmatched. The CDR3 length is 17 residues. This CDR3 is CASSSRTSGGMTDTQYF. The CDR3 DNA follows: TGTGCCAGCAGCTCCAGGACTAGCGGGGGGATGACAGATACGCAGTATTTT.